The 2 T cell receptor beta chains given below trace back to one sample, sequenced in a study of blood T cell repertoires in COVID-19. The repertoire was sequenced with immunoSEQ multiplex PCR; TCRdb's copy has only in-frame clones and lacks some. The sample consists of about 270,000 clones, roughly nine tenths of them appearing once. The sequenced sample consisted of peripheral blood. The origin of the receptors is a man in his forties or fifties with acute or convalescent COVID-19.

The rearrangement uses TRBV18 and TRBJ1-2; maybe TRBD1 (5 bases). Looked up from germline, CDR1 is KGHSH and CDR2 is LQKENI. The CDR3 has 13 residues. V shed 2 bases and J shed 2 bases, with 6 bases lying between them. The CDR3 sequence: CASSPDRNYGYTF. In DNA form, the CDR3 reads TGTGCCAGCTCACCAGACAGAAACTATGGCTACACCTTC.

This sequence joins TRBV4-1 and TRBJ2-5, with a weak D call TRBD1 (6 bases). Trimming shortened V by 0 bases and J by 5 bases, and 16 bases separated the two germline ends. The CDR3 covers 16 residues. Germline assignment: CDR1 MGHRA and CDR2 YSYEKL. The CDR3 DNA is TGCGCCAGCAGCCAAGATGGCAGGGGTGACGGGGAGACCCAGTACTTC. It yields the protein CASSQDGRGDGETQYF.